This T cell receptor (beta chain) was retrieved from a study of spatial heterogeneity in lung cancer. Time point defined: blood at routine non-recurrence follow-up after resection. Sequencing was performed on whole RNA extracted from tumor and nontumor lung tissue, or from frozen PBMC, and the material was left unsorted. TCRdb re-called the 5' RACE reads with MiXCR, one entry per CDR3 protein. The table shows some 32,000 distinct CDR3 sequences, with 10% occurring only once. Germline CDR1 and CDR2: SGHAT and FQNNGV. V lost 1 base, J lost 1 base, and 4 bases lay in between. CDR3 size: 14 residues. The sample holds many counts of this clonotype.

This TCR derives from a female donor with early-stage non-small cell lung cancer. Here the sequenced sample was PBMCs, taken at follow-up. This rearrangement joins TRBV11-2 to TRBJ2-2; no firm D call. CDR3 bases: TGTGCCAGCAGCTTAGGTCTGAACACCGGGGAGCTGTTTTTT. This codes for CASSLGLNTGELFF. Complete variable domain (other parts from reference TRBV11-2 and TRBJ2-2): EAGVAQSPRYKIIEKRQSVAFWCNPISGHATLYWYQQILGQGPKLLIQFQNNGVVDDSQLPKDRFSAERLKGVDSTLKIQPAKLEDSAVYLCASSLGLNTGELFFGEGSRLTVL.